These T cell receptor beta chains were read from a single sample in a study of T cells in Graves' hyperthyroidism and ophthalmopathy. TCRdb reprocessed the multiplex PCR reads with MiXCR, giving one entry per CDR3 protein. Found here are a few hundred thousand distinct CDR3 sequences, about 18% of them singletons; the top ten hold 40%. The sample consisted of blood. Receptor source: a man younger than 35 with Graves' ophthalmopathy. CDR3s include the opening cysteine and the closing phenylalanine or tryptophan. The D gene is left open where the match is weak. Size is omitted from some rows. Given values are once, few, many or a class for expanded clones.

v_call	clone_size	cdr3_length	d_call	j_call	cdr3_aa	cdr3_nt
TRBV3-1	many	12	.	TRBJ1-5	CASSQNDQPQHF	TGTGCCAGCAGCCAAAACGATCAGCCCCAGCATTTT
TRBV18	many	15	TRBD1	TRBJ1-5	CASSPSRGNNQPQHF	TGTGCCAGCTCACCAAGCAGGGGGAACAATCAGCCCCAGCATTTT
TRBV20-1	.	14	TRBD1	TRBJ1-5	CSATGTGGYQPQHF	TGCAGTGCTACCGGGACAGGGGGCTACCAGCCCCAGCATTTT
TRBV7-3	.	17	.	TRBJ2-6	CASSPAGGESGANVLTF	TGTGCCAGCAGCCCTGCAGGGGGGGAAAGTGGGGCCAACGTCCTGACTTTC
TRBV27	.	13	.	TRBJ2-7	CASRADGSLEQYF	TGTGCCAGCAGAGCGGACGGGTCCCTCGAGCAGTACTTC
TRBV7-6	.	17	TRBD1	TRBJ1-6	CASSPGQSRVYNSPLHF	TGTGCCAGCAGCCCGGGACAGTCGAGAGTTTATAATTCACCCCTCCACTTT
TRBV6-1	many	15	TRBD2	TRBJ2-7	CASSPRTSGSYEQYF	TGTGCCAGCAGCCCAAGGACTAGCGGTTCCTACGAGCAGTACTTC
TRBV18	many	14	.	TRBJ2-2	CASSPPAHTGELFF	TGTGCCAGCTCACCACCGGCACACACCGGGGAGCTGTTTTTT
TRBV18	.	13	TRBD1	TRBJ1-2	CASSRDRGEGYTF	TGTGCCAGCTCGCGGGACAGGGGAGAGGGCTACACCTTC
TRBV6-1	.	16	.	TRBJ1-3	CASSRDPVRSGNTIYF	TGTGCCAGCAGCCGGGACCCCGTTAGGAGTGGAAACACCATATATTTT
TRBV3-1	many	12	.	TRBJ2-1	CASSLGGGEQFF	TGTGCCAGCAGCTTAGGTGGGGGTGAGCAGTTCTTC
TRBV27	.	14	.	TRBJ2-2	CASSSRGYTGELFF	TGTGCCAGCAGTTCGCGGGGATACACCGGGGAGCTGTTTTTT
TRBV12-3/TRBV12-4	many	15	.	TRBJ1-1	CASSLSRLRGLEAFF	TGTGCCAGCAGTTTAAGTAGGCTGCGGGGTCTCGAAGCTTTCTTT
TRBV2	once	15	.	TRBJ1-3	CASSAHRDSGNTIYF	TGTGCCAGCAGCGCCCACCGGGACTCTGGAAACACCATATATTTT
TRBV20-1	many	14	.	TRBJ2-5	CSAASGARGETQYF	TGCAGTGCAGCCTCGGGGGCGCGTGGAGAGACCCAGTACTTC
TRBV10-2	many	14	.	TRBJ1-5	CASSAGGAAQPQHF	TGCGCCAGCAGTGCGGGAGGGGCTGCTCAGCCCCAGCATTTT
TRBV6-2/TRBV6-3	.	14	TRBD2	TRBJ2-3	CASSAYSGADTQYF	TGTGCCAGCAGTGCCTATAGCGGGGCAGATACGCAGTATTTT
TRBV7-9	many	14	.	TRBJ2-3	CASSLAVGADTQYF	TGTGCCAGCAGCTTAGCTGTGGGGGCTGATACGCAGTATTTT
TRBV5-1	few	16	TRBD1	TRBJ2-5	CASSLTGTGGQETQYF	TGCGCCAGCAGTCTCACCGGGACAGGGGGACAAGAGACCCAGTACTTC
TRBV6-1	many	15	.	TRBJ1-5	CASSDRVGGGQPQHF	TGTGCCAGCAGTGACAGGGTTGGAGGAGGTCAGCCCCAGCATTTT
TRBV6-1	many	17	.	TRBJ2-7	CASSEARGLQTHYEQYF	TGTGCCAGCAGTGAAGCGCGGGGACTGCAAACCCACTACGAGCAGTACTTC
TRBV12-3/TRBV12-4	many	11	.	TRBJ1-1	CASSLTGEAFF	TGTGCCAGCAGTTTGACGGGTGAAGCTTTCTTT
TRBV28	.	13	.	TRBJ2-3	CASSFGATDTQYF	TGTGCCAGCAGTTTTGGGGCGACGGATACGCAGTATTTT
TRBV6-5	.	13	.	TRBJ1-2	CASSYSRFYGYTF	TGTGCCAGCAGTTACTCTAGGTTCTATGGCTACACCTTC
TRBV18	many	16	TRBD2	TRBJ2-5	CASSPLSSGNQETQYF	TGTGCCAGCTCACCACTCAGTAGCGGGAATCAAGAGACCCAGTACTTC
TRBV3-1	many	12	.	TRBJ2-7	CASTFGEGEQYF	TGTGCCAGCACCTTCGGAGAGGGCGAGCAGTACTTC
TRBV7-9	few	15	TRBD1	TRBJ1-3	CASSLGTVSGNTIYF	TGTGCCAGCAGCCTCGGGACAGTCTCTGGAAACACCATATATTTT
TRBV24-1	.	12	.	TRBJ2-2	CATSPGTGELFF	TGTGCCACCAGCCCAGGCACCGGGGAGCTGTTTTTT
TRBV10-3	many	14	.	TRBJ2-1	CAIGERLGAYEQFF	TGTGCCATCGGTGAGAGACTAGGGGCGTATGAGCAGTTCTTC
TRBV5-1	many	12	.	TRBJ1-1	CASSLEGYEAFF	TGCGCCAGCAGCTTGGAGGGGTATGAAGCTTTCTTT
TRBV2	many	13	.	TRBJ1-4	CASSEGGAEKLFF	TGTGCCAGCAGTGAAGGGGGAGCTGAAAAACTGTTTTTT
TRBV20-1	many	13	TRBD1	TRBJ1-4	CSAWTGAGEKLFF	TGCAGTGCTTGGACAGGGGCGGGTGAAAAACTGTTTTTT
TRBV19	.	15	TRBD1	TRBJ1-5	CASSTGTGGNQPQHF	TGTGCCAGTAGCACCGGGACAGGGGGTAATCAGCCCCAGCATTTT
TRBV27	.	15	.	TRBJ2-2	CASSSGPGDTGELFF	TGTGCCAGCAGTTCTGGCCCAGGGGATACCGGGGAGCTGTTTTTT
TRBV11-2	.	14	TRBD2	TRBJ2-1	CASSPGGGADEQFF	TGTGCCAGCAGCCCCGGGGGGGGGGCTGATGAGCAGTTCTTC
TRBV6-2/TRBV6-3	.	15	.	TRBJ2-7	CASSHTAGPSYEQYF	TGTGCCAGCAGTCACACGGCAGGGCCTTCCTACGAGCAGTACTTC
TRBV11-2	.	16	.	TRBJ2-7	CASSQFPAGRTYEQYF	TGCGCCAGCAGCCAATTTCCGGCGGGGAGGACCTACGAGCAGTACTTC
TRBV11-1	many	12	TRBD1	TRBJ1-2	CASSSGQGGYTF	TGTGCCAGCAGCTCCGGACAGGGGGGCTACACCTTC
TRBV2	many	14	.	TRBJ2-1	CASKPRGSYNEQFF	TGTGCCAGCAAGCCCAGGGGCTCCTACAATGAGCAGTTCTTC
TRBV11-2	.	19	TRBD2	TRBJ2-1	CASSPGGGALFSSYNEQFF	TGTGCCAGCAGCCCGGGCGGGGGGGCCCTTTTTAGCTCCTACAATGAGCAGTTCTTC